The present T cell receptor beta chain was sequenced within a study of regulatory T cells in long-lasting Graves disease. Described time point: newly diagnosed GD, antithyroid drugs for less than 3 months. Isolated PBMC RNA provided the starting material for the TCR library. Combining iRepertoire HTBI primers with Arm-PCR of CDR3 regions, the authors built TCR beta libraries. TCRdb independently ran MiXCR on the multiplex PCR reads; one entry per CDR3 protein. The sample contains about 450,000 distinct CDR3 sequences, 16% of which appear only once. Germline values: CDR1 DFQATT, CDR2 SNEGSKA (reference sequence). CDR3 length: 14 amino acids. V was clipped by 3 bases and J by 1 base; unmatched bases: 3. Another study also made use of these data, one on T cells in Graves' hyperthyroidism and ophthalmopathy.

This TCR was sampled from a woman younger than 45 with Graves disease. The rearrangement links TRBV20-1 to TRBJ2-1, with 7 bases fitting TRBD2. This material consisted of peripheral blood mononuclear cells (PBMCs), taken at new diagnosis, from a patient treated with antithyroid drugs. The CDR3 region is CSASTAGSYNEQFF. CDR3 DNA sequence: TGCAGTGCTAGCACAGCGGGGTCCTACAATGAGCAGTTCTTC.